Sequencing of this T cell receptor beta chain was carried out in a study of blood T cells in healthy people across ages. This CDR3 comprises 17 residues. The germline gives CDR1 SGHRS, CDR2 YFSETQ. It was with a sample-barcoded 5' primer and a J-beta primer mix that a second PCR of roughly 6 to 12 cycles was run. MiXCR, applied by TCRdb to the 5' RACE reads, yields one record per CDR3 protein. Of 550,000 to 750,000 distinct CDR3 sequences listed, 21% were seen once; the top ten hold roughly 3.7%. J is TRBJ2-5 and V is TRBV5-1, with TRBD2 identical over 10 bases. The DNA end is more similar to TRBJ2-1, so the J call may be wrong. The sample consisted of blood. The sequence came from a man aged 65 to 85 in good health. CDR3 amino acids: CASSLGDLAGVGGEQFF. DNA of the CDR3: TGCGCCAGCAGCTTGGGGGACCTAGCGGGAGTTGGGGGTGAGCAGTTCTTC.